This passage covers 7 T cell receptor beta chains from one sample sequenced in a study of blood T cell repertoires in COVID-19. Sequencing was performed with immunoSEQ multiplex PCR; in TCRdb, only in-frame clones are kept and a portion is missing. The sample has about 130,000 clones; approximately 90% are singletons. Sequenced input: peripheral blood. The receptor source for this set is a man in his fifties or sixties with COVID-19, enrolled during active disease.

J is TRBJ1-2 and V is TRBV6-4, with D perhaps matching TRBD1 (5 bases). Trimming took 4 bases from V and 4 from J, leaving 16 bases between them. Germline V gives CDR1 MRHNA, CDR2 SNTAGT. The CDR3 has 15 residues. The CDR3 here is CASSVYAGTAYGYTF. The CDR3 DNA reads TGTGCCAGCAGTGTCTATGCGGGGACGGCCTATGGCTACACCTTC.

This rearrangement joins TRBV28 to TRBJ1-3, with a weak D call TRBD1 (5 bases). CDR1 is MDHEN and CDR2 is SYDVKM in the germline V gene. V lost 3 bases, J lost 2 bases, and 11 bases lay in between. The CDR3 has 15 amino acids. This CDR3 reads CASSFFGTPGNTIYF. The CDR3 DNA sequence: TGTGCCAGCAGTTTCTTCGGGACTCCTGGAAACACCATATATTTT.

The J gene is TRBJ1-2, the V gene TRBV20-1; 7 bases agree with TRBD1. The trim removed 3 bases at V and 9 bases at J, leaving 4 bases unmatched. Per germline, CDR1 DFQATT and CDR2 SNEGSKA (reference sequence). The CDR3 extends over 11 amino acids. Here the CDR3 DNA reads TGCAGTGCTAGCCGGGACAGAAGCTACACCTTC. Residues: CSASRDRSYTF.

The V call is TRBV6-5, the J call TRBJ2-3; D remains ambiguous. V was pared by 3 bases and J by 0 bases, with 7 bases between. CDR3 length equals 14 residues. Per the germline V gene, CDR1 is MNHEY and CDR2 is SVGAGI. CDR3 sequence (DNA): TGTGCCAGCAGTTATGAAGCGAGCACAGATACGCAGTATTTT. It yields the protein CASSYEASTDTQYF.

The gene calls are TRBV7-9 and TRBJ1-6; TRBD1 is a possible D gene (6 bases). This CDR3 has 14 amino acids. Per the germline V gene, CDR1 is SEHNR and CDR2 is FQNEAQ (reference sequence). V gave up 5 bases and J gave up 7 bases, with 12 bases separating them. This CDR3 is CASSLQGGNSPLHF. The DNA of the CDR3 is TGTGCCAGCAGCCTACAGGGTGGGAATTCACCCCTCCACTTT.

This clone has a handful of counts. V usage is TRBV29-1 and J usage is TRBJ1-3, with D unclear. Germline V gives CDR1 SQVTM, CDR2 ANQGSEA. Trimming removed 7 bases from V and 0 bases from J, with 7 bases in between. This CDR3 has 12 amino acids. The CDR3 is CSASPSGNTIYF. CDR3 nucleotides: TGCAGCGCCAGTCCCTCTGGAAACACCATATATTTT.

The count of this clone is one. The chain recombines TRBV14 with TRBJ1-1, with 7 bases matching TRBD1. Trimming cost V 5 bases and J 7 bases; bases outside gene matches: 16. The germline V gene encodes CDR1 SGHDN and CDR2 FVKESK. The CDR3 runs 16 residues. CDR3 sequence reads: CASSGHRGTRKVEAFF. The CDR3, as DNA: TGTGCCAGCAGCGGCCACAGGGGTACAAGGAAAGTTGAAGCTTTCTTT.